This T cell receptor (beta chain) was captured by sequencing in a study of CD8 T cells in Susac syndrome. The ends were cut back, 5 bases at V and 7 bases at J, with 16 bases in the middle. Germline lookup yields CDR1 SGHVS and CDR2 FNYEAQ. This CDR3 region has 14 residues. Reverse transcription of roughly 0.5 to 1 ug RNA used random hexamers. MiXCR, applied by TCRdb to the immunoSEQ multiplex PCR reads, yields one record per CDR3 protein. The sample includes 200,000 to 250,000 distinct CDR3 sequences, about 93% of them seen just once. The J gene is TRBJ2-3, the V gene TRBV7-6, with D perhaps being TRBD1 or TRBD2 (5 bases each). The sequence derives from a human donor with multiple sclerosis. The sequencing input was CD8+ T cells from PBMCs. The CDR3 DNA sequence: TGTGCCAGCAGCACCCGGGGCCTTACTAATACGCAGTATTTT. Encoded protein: CASSTRGLTNTQYF.